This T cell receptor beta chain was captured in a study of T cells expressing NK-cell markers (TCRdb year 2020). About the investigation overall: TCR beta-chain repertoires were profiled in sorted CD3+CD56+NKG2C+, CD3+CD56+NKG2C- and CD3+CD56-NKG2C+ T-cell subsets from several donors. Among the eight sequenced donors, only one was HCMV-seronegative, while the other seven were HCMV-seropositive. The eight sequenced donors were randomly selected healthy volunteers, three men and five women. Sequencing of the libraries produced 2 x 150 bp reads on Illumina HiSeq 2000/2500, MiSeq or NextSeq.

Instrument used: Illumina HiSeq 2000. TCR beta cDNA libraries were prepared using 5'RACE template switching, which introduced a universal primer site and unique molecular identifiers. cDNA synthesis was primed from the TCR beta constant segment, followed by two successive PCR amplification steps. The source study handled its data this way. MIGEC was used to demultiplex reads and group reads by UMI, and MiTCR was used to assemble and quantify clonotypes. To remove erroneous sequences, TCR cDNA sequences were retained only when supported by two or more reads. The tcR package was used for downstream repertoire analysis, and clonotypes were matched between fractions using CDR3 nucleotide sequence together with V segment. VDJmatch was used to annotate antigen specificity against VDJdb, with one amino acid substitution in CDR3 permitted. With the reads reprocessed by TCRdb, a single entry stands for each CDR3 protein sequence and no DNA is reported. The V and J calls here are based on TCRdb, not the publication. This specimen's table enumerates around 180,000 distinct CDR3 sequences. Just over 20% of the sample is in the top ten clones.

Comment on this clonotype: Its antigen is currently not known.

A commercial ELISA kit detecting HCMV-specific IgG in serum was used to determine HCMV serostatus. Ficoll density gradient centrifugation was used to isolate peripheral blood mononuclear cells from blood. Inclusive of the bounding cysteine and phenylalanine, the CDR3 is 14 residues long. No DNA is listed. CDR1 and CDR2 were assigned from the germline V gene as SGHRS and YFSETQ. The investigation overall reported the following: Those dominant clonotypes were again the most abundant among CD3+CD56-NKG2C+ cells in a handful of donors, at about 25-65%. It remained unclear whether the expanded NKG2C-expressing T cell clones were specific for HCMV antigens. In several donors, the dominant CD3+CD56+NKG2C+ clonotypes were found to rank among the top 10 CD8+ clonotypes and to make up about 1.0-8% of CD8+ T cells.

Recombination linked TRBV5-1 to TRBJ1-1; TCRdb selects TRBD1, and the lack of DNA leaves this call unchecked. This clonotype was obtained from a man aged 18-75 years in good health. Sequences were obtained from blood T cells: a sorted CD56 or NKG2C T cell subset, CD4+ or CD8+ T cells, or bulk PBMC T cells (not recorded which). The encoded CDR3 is CASRKRDMNTEAFF.